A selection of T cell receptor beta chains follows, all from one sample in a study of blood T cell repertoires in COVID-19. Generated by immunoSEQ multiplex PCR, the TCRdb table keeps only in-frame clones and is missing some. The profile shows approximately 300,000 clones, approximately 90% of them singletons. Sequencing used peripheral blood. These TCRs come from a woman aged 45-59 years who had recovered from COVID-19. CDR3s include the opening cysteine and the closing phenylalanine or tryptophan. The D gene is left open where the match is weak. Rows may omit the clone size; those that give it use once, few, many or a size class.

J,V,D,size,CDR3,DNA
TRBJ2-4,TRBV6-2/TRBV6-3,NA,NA,CASSLGMKNIQYF,TGTGCCAGCAGTCTCGGGATGAAAAACATTCAGTACTTC
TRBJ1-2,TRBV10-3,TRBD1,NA,CAISDPDRLSLNYGYTF,TGTGCCATCAGTGACCCGGACAGGTTATCTTTAAACTATGGCTACACCTTC
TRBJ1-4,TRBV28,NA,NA,CASSLLGRGEKLFF,TGTGCCAGCAGTTTACTCGGCAGGGGTGAAAAACTGTTTTTT
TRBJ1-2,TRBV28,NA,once,CASTGGFLYGYTF,TGTGCCAGCACCGGGGGATTCCTCTATGGCTACACCTTC
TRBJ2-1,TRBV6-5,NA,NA,CASRRTVTPNNEQFF,TGTGCCAGCAGGAGGACTGTTACTCCTAACAATGAGCAGTTCTTC
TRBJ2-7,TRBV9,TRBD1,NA,CASSVAPGGAEQYF,TGTGCCAGCAGCGTAGCACCAGGGGGCGCCGAGCAGTACTTC
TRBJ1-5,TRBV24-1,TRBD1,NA,CATSDLQQGAIQPQHF,TGTGCCACCAGTGATTTACAACAGGGGGCAATTCAGCCCCAGCATTTT
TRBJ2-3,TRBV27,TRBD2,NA,CASSVSGGADTQYF,TGTGCCAGCAGCGTCAGCGGGGGGGCGGATACGCAGTATTTT
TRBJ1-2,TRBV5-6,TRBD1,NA,CASSSLDRKGIYGYTF,TGTGCCAGCAGCTCTTTGGACAGGAAGGGAATCTATGGCTACACCTTC
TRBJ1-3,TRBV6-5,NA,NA,CASKRRGSSGNTIYF,TGTGCCAGCAAGCGGCGGGGGAGCTCTGGAAACACCATATATTTT
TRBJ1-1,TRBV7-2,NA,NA,CASSLVKEDF,TGTGCCAGCAGCTTGGTTAAAGAGGACTTT
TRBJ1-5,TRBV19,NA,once,CASKSRDLWPYSNQPQHF,TGTGCCAGTAAATCCCGAGACTTATGGCCCTATAGCAATCAGCCCCAGCATTTT
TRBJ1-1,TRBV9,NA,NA,CASSVVLAPEAFF,TGTGCCAGCAGCGTAGTTTTAGCGCCTGAAGCTTTCTTT
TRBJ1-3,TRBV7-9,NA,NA,CASSHTVKEAGNTIYF,TGTGCCAGCAGCCACACAGTTAAGGAGGCTGGAAACACCATATATTTT
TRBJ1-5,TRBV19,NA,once,CASSISRGGSNQPQHF,TGTGCCAGTAGTATCTCGCGGGGGGGTAGCAATCAGCCCCAGCATTTT
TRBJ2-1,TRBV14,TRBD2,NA,CASSQSAGAGNEQFF,TGTGCCAGCAGCCAATCCGCGGGAGCAGGCAATGAGCAGTTCTTC
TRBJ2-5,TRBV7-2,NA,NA,CASSSETRRVQETQYF,TGTGCCAGCAGCTCCGAAACCAGGAGGGTCCAAGAGACCCAGTACTTC
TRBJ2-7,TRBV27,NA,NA,CASSNQGSWQYF,TGTGCCAGCAGTAACCAGGGATCGTGGCAGTACTTC